This TCR beta chain stems from a study of regulatory T cells in long-lasting Graves disease. This clonotype has a handful of counts. Its specificity is unknown. V lost 4 bases to trimming and J lost 3 bases, with 10 bases between them. The length of the CDR3 is 14 residues. Germline V CDR1 and CDR2: SGHTA, FQGNSA. Stated time point: newly diagnosed GD, antithyroid drugs for less than 3 months. The TCR library was made from RNA that had been extracted from PBMCs in TRIzol. Combining iRepertoire HTBI primers with Arm-PCR of CDR3 regions, the authors built TCR beta libraries. TCRdb processed the multiplex PCR reads anew with MiXCR; each CDR3 protein has one entry. The data show 400,000 to 550,000 distinct CDR3 sequences, with about 17% seen just once and around 10% held by the top ten. Overall study findings and caveats: In persistent patients, shared public clonotypes (around 2,600) outnumbered those in new patients (966).

The data were also submitted as part of a second study, on T cells in Graves' hyperthyroidism and ophthalmopathy.

This receptor was identified in a woman in her twenties or thirties with Graves disease. The chain has TRBV7-2 and TRBJ1-3, with D uncertain. Sequenced material: peripheral blood mononuclear cells (PBMCs), taken at new diagnosis, from a patient treated with antithyroid drugs. CDR3 loop: CASSSRSSGNTIYF. CDR3 DNA: TGTGCCAGCAGCTCCCGATCAAGTGGAAACACCATATATTTT.